This T cell receptor (beta chain) derives from a study of T-cell reconstitution after alpha-beta-depleted transplantation in children. The study, taken as a whole, reports: Reportedly, roughly two months post-transplant, alpha-beta T cells arose from several hundred expanded graft clones. There were some patients whose high TCRbeta diversity at day 60 came from surviving recipient T cells and thymic progenitors. The authors attributed T-cell counts and diversity one year after transplant mostly to newly produced T cells.

Preparing the TCRbeta library involved the use of unique molecular identifiers. TCRdb independently ran MiXCR on the PCR reads; one entry per CDR3 protein. In the table there are 490,000 or so distinct CDR3 sequences, roughly 10% of which are singletons. This clonotype appeared many times. As yet, its antigen is unknown. This CDR3 has 11 residues. The ends were cut back, 9 bases at V and 6 bases at J, with 11 bases in the middle. Looked up from germline, CDR1 is SEHNR and CDR2 is FQNEAQ (reference sequence). This clonotype originated in a child aged 2 to 10 with inherited bone marrow failure, due to receive a stem cell transplant. This chain connects TRBV7-9 to TRBJ1-2; D remains ambiguous. The sample in question was PBMCs, obtained before TCRalphabeta/CD19-depleted stem cell transplant. The CDR3 DNA follows: TGTGCCAGTATAACGGGCCATGGCTACACCTTC. It encodes CASITGHGYTF.